Shown below are 5 T cell receptor beta chains from a single sample sequenced in a study of spatial heterogeneity in lung cancer. Time point: blood at routine non-recurrence follow-up after resection. Each CDR3 protein gets one entry after TCRdb re-called the 5' RACE reads with MiXCR. There are tens of thousands of distinct CDR3 sequences in the sample; less than 20% occur only once, and just over 20% lies in the top ten. Sample: PBMCs, taken at follow-up. The origin of the receptors is a male donor with early-stage non-small cell lung cancer.

This clonotype was observed a few times. The chain employs TRBV6-1 and TRBJ1-6; a possible D gene is TRBD1 (6 bases). CDR3 size: 18 residues. From germline, CDR1 is MNHNS and CDR2 SASEGT. Between the trimmed V and J ends, which lost 3 bases and 0 bases, there was a span of 15 bases. CDR3 DNA sequence: TGTGCCAGCAGTGAGGACAGCCTCAATCCCTCCTATAATTCACCCCTCCACTTT. Protein product: CASSEDSLNPSYNSPLHF.

This clonotype turned up a few times. The chain links TRBV12-3 or TRBV12-4 to TRBJ2-3; TRBD1 agrees at 11 bases. The CDR3 length is 16 residues. Trimming removed 6 bases from V and 2 bases from J; junction bases left unmatched: 7. The CDR3 loop reads CASSLWGQGDTDTQYF. The CDR3 DNA follows: TGTGCCAGCAGCCTCTGGGGACAGGGGGACACAGATACGCAGTATTTT.

The J gene is TRBJ2-2, the V gene TRBV7-9; tentative D call: TRBD2 (5 bases). The CDR3 length is 12 residues. Between the trimmed V and J ends, which lost 5 bases and 6 bases, there was a span of 7 bases. Germline loops: CDR1 SEHNR, CDR2 FQNEAQ (reference sequence). The CDR3 bases are TGTGCCAGCAGCCGGGAAGCCGGGGAGCTGTTTTTT. This sequence encodes CASSREAGELFF.

This clonotype occurred a few times. The genes are TRBV2 and TRBJ1-5, with D perhaps TRBD1 (5 bases). The V gene's germline CDR1 is SNHLY and CDR2 FYNNEI. The V and J ends lost 2 bases and 7 bases respectively, with 9 bases between them. This CDR3 comprises 13 residues. The CDR3 DNA follows: TGTGCCAGCAGTGAAAGCAGGGTGCAGCCCCAGCATTTT. It yields the protein CASSESRVQPQHF.

This chain links TRBV27 with TRBJ2-3; possible D gene TRBD2, 6 bases. Deletions cut 1 base from V and 2 bases from J, with 13 bases between. In germline, CDR1 is MNHEY, CDR2 SMNVEV (reference sequence). The CDR3 has 16 amino acids. CDR3 sequence (DNA): TGTGCCAGCAGTTTATATGGGGCGCGGGACACAGATACGCAGTATTTT. Its translation is CASSLYGARDTDTQYF.